This T cell receptor (beta chain) was identified during a study of tumor and adjacent non-tumor tissue in lung cancer. In the study overall: Patients were aged about 30 to 76, nine to eleven men and about 5 women, stage I to III.

Germline assignment: CDR1 SGHNT and CDR2 YENEEA. The CDR3 consists of 16 residues. No cell sorting was done before RNA was extracted from the tissue. The normal lung tissue was taken more than 3 cm from the tumor edge. Chemotherapy-naive patients with new lung cancer underwent thoracic surgery in China, August–late 2014. Study findings and constraints: Tumor repertoires had a smaller top 100 clone share than normal lung.

TCRbeta libraries were built with three rounds of nested PCR, modified from ARM-PCR. Via MiXCR, TCRdb re-called the multiplex PCR reads, giving one row per CDR3 protein. This table holds approximately 82,000 distinct CDR3 sequences, around 80% found once. A note on this clonotype: What it binds is not known. The junction departs from germline at one end; a sequencing error may be responsible.

Sequenced: distant non-tumor lung tissue. This chain connects TRBV11-3 to TRBJ2-7; 7 bases fit TRBD1. The receptor's source is a man aged 70 or older with non-small cell lung cancer. The CDR3: CASSPLTGFLYYEQYF. The DNA of the CDR3 is TGTGCCAGCAGCCCCTTGACAGGGTTTCTTTACTACGAACAGTACTTC.